This is a list of T cell receptor beta chains from one sample in a study of blood T cell repertoires in COVID-19. Measured with immunoSEQ multiplex PCR; TCRdb has only the in-frame clones, and not every one. Of fewer than 300,000 clones listed, roughly 91% are singletons. The specimen was peripheral blood. The receptors were gathered from a woman in her forties who had recovered from COVID-19. Both conserved end residues are part of each CDR3. Each record gives: CDR3 DNA, CDR3 protein, V gene, J gene, clone size, D gene. A D gene is named only where the DNA matches it firmly. Clone size is stated in some rows and not others, as once, few, many or a class when expanded.

CDR3nt: TGTGCCAGCAGTTACCCAATGCCGAGGAGGAGGGGGACCCAGTACTTC
CDR3aa: CASSYPMPRRRGTQYF
v_gene: TRBV6-6
j_gene: TRBJ2-5
abundance: NA
d_gene: NA

CDR3nt: TGCGCCAGCAGCTTCATACCGGCTGAGGGTGAAAAACTGTTTTTT
CDR3aa: CASSFIPAEGEKLFF
v_gene: TRBV5-1
j_gene: TRBJ1-4
abundance: once
d_gene: NA

CDR3nt: TGTGCCAGCAGCCCCGAACCCATCCGGGGCTACACCTTC
CDR3aa: CASSPEPIRGYTF
v_gene: TRBV7-2
j_gene: TRBJ1-2
abundance: NA
d_gene: NA

CDR3nt: TGTGCAAGTCGCTTCAGCAACGGGAGGGCCTACGAGCAGTACTTC
CDR3aa: CASRFSNGRAYEQYF
v_gene: TRBV12-2
j_gene: TRBJ2-7
abundance: once
d_gene: NA

CDR3nt: TGTGCCAGCAGGCCCCCAGGGGCGGTTGGCTACACCTTC
CDR3aa: CASRPPGAVGYTF
v_gene: TRBV7-8
j_gene: TRBJ1-2
abundance: NA
d_gene: NA

CDR3nt: TGTGCCAGCAGCCAAGTGGGGACACCGAATTCACCCCTCCACTTT
CDR3aa: CASSQVGTPNSPLHF
v_gene: TRBV3-1/TRBV3-2
j_gene: TRBJ1-6
abundance: NA
d_gene: NA

CDR3nt: TGTGCCAGCAGCAAAGGTCCAGAGGGGCCCCAGCATTTT
CDR3aa: CASSKGPEGPQHF
v_gene: TRBV21-1
j_gene: TRBJ1-5
abundance: NA
d_gene: NA

CDR3nt: TGTGCCAGTAGGGCCAACTCCTACAATGAGCAGTTCTTC
CDR3aa: CASRANSYNEQFF
v_gene: TRBV19
j_gene: TRBJ2-1
abundance: NA
d_gene: NA

CDR3nt: TGTGCCAGCAGCTTAGTGCCAGCGGGTGGTTACAATGAGCAGTTCTTC
CDR3aa: CASSLVPAGGYNEQFF
v_gene: TRBV7-2
j_gene: TRBJ2-1
abundance: NA
d_gene: NA

CDR3nt: TGTGCCACCAGTGATTTAGTAGCAGGGGGCACAGATACGCAGTATTTT
CDR3aa: CATSDLVAGGTDTQYF
v_gene: TRBV24-1
j_gene: TRBJ2-3
abundance: NA
d_gene: NA

CDR3nt: TGTGCCAGCAGCTTAGACGGGGGAGGCAATCAGCCCCAGCATTTT
CDR3aa: CASSLDGGGNQPQHF
v_gene: TRBV7-2
j_gene: TRBJ1-5
abundance: NA
d_gene: NA

CDR3nt: TGTGCCACCAAGGGGGGGGAGACCCAGTACTTC
CDR3aa: CATKGGETQYF
v_gene: TRBV24-1
j_gene: TRBJ2-5
abundance: once
d_gene: NA

CDR3nt: TGTGCCAGCAGTGAGGGACAGGGGTTAGGCTACACCTTC
CDR3aa: CASSEGQGLGYTF
v_gene: TRBV6-1
j_gene: TRBJ1-2
abundance: NA
d_gene: TRBD1

CDR3nt: TGTGCCAGCAGCTTAGAAGGGCCTAGCGCTAGCTCCTACAATGAGCAGTTCTTC
CDR3aa: CASSLEGPSASSYNEQFF
v_gene: TRBV11-3
j_gene: TRBJ2-1
abundance: NA
d_gene: NA

CDR3nt: TGTGCCAGCAGCGCTAGCCCGGGGGGGACCCAGTACTTC
CDR3aa: CASSASPGGTQYF
v_gene: TRBV9
j_gene: TRBJ2-5
abundance: NA
d_gene: TRBD2

CDR3nt: TGTGCCAGCAGCCTGGCGGGGAATCAGCCCCAGCATTTT
CDR3aa: CASSLAGNQPQHF
v_gene: TRBV5-6
j_gene: TRBJ1-5
abundance: NA
d_gene: NA

CDR3nt: TGTGCCAGCAGCATGGGACAGAGCCAATTCCAAGAGACCCAGTACTTC
CDR3aa: CASSMGQSQFQETQYF
v_gene: TRBV13
j_gene: TRBJ2-5
abundance: NA
d_gene: TRBD1

CDR3nt: TGTGCCAGCAGCTTAGGCCTCTTCTCTGGGGCCAACGTCCTGACTTTC
CDR3aa: CASSLGLFSGANVLTF
v_gene: TRBV13
j_gene: TRBJ2-6
abundance: NA
d_gene: NA

CDR3nt: TGCGCCAGCTCCAACTCGGGGGGAGCCTACACCTTC
CDR3aa: CASSNSGGAYTF
v_gene: TRBV10-1
j_gene: TRBJ1-2
abundance: once
d_gene: NA

CDR3nt: TGTGCCAGCGGGGGCGGGGGAGACAGCACAGATACGCAGTATTTT
CDR3aa: CASGGGGDSTDTQYF
v_gene: TRBV7-2
j_gene: TRBJ2-3
abundance: NA
d_gene: NA

CDR3nt: TGTGCCAGCAGTTACACCCCCAGGGCCCCGGGCACTGAAGCTTTCTTT
CDR3aa: CASSYTPRAPGTEAFF
v_gene: TRBV6-5
j_gene: TRBJ1-1
abundance: NA
d_gene: NA

CDR3nt: TGCGCCAGCAGCGGCGGGGTAGCGGGAGGTTCCGAGACCCAGTACTTC
CDR3aa: CASSGGVAGGSETQYF
v_gene: TRBV5-1
j_gene: TRBJ2-5
abundance: NA
d_gene: TRBD2

CDR3nt: TGTGCCAGCAGTTACAGGGGCAAGGTCTCTGGAAACACCATATATTTT
CDR3aa: CASSYRGKVSGNTIYF
v_gene: TRBV6-5
j_gene: TRBJ1-3
abundance: once
d_gene: NA

CDR3nt: TGTGCCTCCACCCGGGGGGCGTCTGGGCGGTCCTACAATGAGCAGTTCTTC
CDR3aa: CASTRGASGRSYNEQFF
v_gene: TRBV30
j_gene: TRBJ2-1
abundance: NA
d_gene: NA

CDR3nt: TGTGCCAGCAGCCAAGGACCGTCAACGGGCTACGAGCAGTACTTC
CDR3aa: CASSQGPSTGYEQYF
v_gene: TRBV4-2
j_gene: TRBJ2-7
abundance: few
d_gene: NA

CDR3nt: TGTGCTAGCAGCCCGGGACTTGGGAGCACAGATACGCAGTATTTT
CDR3aa: CASSPGLGSTDTQYF
v_gene: TRBV7-7
j_gene: TRBJ2-3
abundance: NA
d_gene: NA

CDR3nt: TGTGCCAGCAGCCCCGGTGGTAGCGGGGCATACAATGAGCAGTTCTTC
CDR3aa: CASSPGGSGAYNEQFF
v_gene: TRBV6-6
j_gene: TRBJ2-1
abundance: NA
d_gene: TRBD2

CDR3nt: TGTGCCAGCAGCTCACTAGCGGGGGGGTACAATGAGCAGTTCTTC
CDR3aa: CASSSLAGGYNEQFF
v_gene: TRBV13
j_gene: TRBJ2-1
abundance: NA
d_gene: TRBD2

CDR3nt: TGTGCCAGCAGCCAAGCCCCTGGGGAGGCTGGCTACACCTTC
CDR3aa: CASSQAPGEAGYTF
v_gene: TRBV3-1/TRBV3-2
j_gene: TRBJ1-2
abundance: NA
d_gene: NA

CDR3nt: TGTGCCAGCAGTTACTCGGGACTTTCGGCGGGCTACACCTTC
CDR3aa: CASSYSGLSAGYTF
v_gene: TRBV6-2/TRBV6-3
j_gene: TRBJ1-2
abundance: NA
d_gene: NA

CDR3nt: TGTGCCAGCAGCACAAGCGGGAGTGGGTCCTACGAGCAGTACTTC
CDR3aa: CASSTSGSGSYEQYF
v_gene: TRBV5-4
j_gene: TRBJ2-7
abundance: NA
d_gene: TRBD2

CDR3nt: TGTGCCAGTAGTATAGCGGGGACTAGCGGCTACGAGCAGTACTTC
CDR3aa: CASSIAGTSGYEQYF
v_gene: TRBV19
j_gene: TRBJ2-7
abundance: NA
d_gene: TRBD2

CDR3nt: TGTGCCAGCTCTCCGGGACTGGCGAATGAGCAGTTCTTC
CDR3aa: CASSPGLANEQFF
v_gene: TRBV18
j_gene: TRBJ2-1
abundance: NA
d_gene: NA